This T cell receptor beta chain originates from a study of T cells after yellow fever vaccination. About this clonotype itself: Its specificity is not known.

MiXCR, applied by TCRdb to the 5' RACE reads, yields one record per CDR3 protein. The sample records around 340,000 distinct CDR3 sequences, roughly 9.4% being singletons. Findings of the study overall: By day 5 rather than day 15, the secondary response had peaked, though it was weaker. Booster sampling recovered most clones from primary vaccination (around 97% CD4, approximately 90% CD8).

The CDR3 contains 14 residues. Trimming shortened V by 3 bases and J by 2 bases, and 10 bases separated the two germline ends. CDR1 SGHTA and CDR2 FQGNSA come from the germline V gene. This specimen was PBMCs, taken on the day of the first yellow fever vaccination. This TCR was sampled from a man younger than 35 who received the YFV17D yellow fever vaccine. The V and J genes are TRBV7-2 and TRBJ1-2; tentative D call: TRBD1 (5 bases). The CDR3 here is CASSFYSGNYGYTF. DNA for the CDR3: TGTGCCAGCAGCTTTTATTCAGGGAACTATGGCTACACCTTC.